Following are 9 T cell receptor beta chains from one sample sequenced in a study of graft-versus-host responses after intestinal transplantation. For these TCRs, the target antigens are not known. Only in-frame clones appear in the TCRdb table, and some are missing; sequencing was by immunoSEQ multiplex PCR. The data hold tens of thousands of clones, with just over 90% observed a single time. The input for sequencing was unstimulated CD8+ T cells sorted from spleen or lymph node cells, taken before intestinal transplant. The receptor set was obtained from a human donor who received an intestinal transplant.

The gene calls are TRBV4-3 and TRBJ1-1, with TRBD1 as a possible D gene (5 bases). Trimming pared 6 bases from V and 4 bases from J, leaving 12 bases between. The CDR3 is made up of 13 amino acids. CDR1 is LGHNA and CDR2 is YSLEER in the germline V gene. This CDR3 is CASSHGGTTEAFF. As DNA, the CDR3 is TGCGCCAGCAGTCATGGGGGGACCACTGAAGCTTTCTTT.

The chain joins TRBV7-9 to TRBJ1-2, with D possibly being TRBD1 (6 bases). Germline CDR1 reads SEHNR; CDR2 reads FQNEAQ (reference sequence). The CDR3 spans 13 residues. The V gene lost 3 bases and the J gene lost 5 bases, with 10 bases spanning the gap. CDR3 sequence: CASSFLGQYGYTF. DNA of the CDR3: TGTGCCAGCAGCTTTCTCGGACAGTATGGCTACACCTTC.

The chain recombines TRBV10-3 with TRBJ2-1, with TRBD2 identical over 12 bases. The CDR3 runs 13 residues. Unmatched junction bases numbered 3, after V lost 7 bases and J lost 8 bases. CDR1 and CDR2 (germline): ENHRY, SYGVKD. In DNA, the CDR3 is TGTGCCATCAAGGCTAGCGGGGGGGATGAGCAGTTCTTC. As protein: CAIKASGGDEQFF.

The J gene is TRBJ1-5, the V gene TRBV7-8; maybe TRBD1 (6 bases). With 5 bases removed from V and 0 bases from J, the gap between germline ends came to 20 bases. Germline V gene data show CDR1 as SGHVS and CDR2 as FQNEAQ. This CDR3 region has 18 residues. The CDR3 DNA sequence: TGTGCCAGCAGCCATCGCCCAGGGGCAGGGGATAGCAATCAGCCCCAGCATTTT. Residues: CASSHRPGAGDSNQPQHF.

This clone was recorded once. V is TRBV9 and J is TRBJ1-5; a weak D match, TRBD1 (6 bases). This CDR3 is built from 15 residues. Trimming pared 0 bases from V and 5 bases from J, leaving 12 bases between. CDR1 and CDR2 (germline): SGDLS, YYNGEE. The CDR3 is CASSVDGGGHQPQHF. The CDR3 coding sequence is TGTGCCAGCAGCGTAGATGGGGGCGGCCATCAGCCCCAGCATTTT.

The rearrangement joins TRBV7-9 to TRBJ1-1, with D perhaps TRBD1 (6 bases). The CDR3 totals 14 residues. Looked up from germline, CDR1 is SEHNR and CDR2 is FQNEAQ (reference sequence). Trimming took 3 bases from V and 2 from J, leaving 10 bases between them. The CDR3 DNA reads as TGTGCCAGCAGCTTCCCCAGGGGAAACACTGAAGCTTTCTTT. It is translated as CASSFPRGNTEAFF.

The chain is built from TRBV10-2 and TRBJ1-1; D remains unclear. V lost 6 bases and J lost 5, with 13 bases in between. Germline values: CDR1 WSHSY, CDR2 SAAADI. The CDR3 extends over 13 amino acids. CDR3 protein: CASRSGLGTEAFF. CDR3 nucleotides: TGCGCCAGCAGGAGCGGACTGGGGACTGAAGCTTTCTTT.

The V call is TRBV9, the J call TRBJ2-3; D possibly corresponds to TRBD2 (7 bases). With 6 bases removed from V and 2 bases from J, the gap between germline ends came to 19 bases. The CDR3 contains 16 residues. Germline V CDR1 and CDR2: SGDLS, YYNGEE. CDR3: CASTSRAGATTDTQYF. The CDR3 DNA is TGTGCCAGCACCAGTAGGGCGGGGGCCACCACAGATACGCAGTATTTT.

The chain has TRBV6-5 and TRBJ2-7; 10 nucleotides agree with TRBD2. J gave up 1 base and V 5 bases, and 5 bases lay outside the gene matches. This CDR3 region has 15 residues. Germline V gene sequence: CDR1 MNHEY, CDR2 SVGAGI. CDR3 DNA sequence: TGTGCCAGCAGTCCGATGACTAGCGGGTCCTACGAGCAGTACTTC. It yields the protein CASSPMTSGSYEQYF.